This T cell receptor (beta chain) was identified in a study of shared T cell receptors in the human thymus. TCRdb keeps only in-frame clones here, not all; method: immunoSEQ multiplex PCR. The table shows hundreds of thousands of clones, with 80% to 90% occurring only once. J lost 9 bases, V lost 6 bases, and 4 bases had no gene match. Germline-derived CDR1 and CDR2 are SQVTM and ANQGSEA. There are 12 residues in the CDR3. The same sample was also studied in work on human thymus T cells.

The receptor was isolated from a boy under three years old with a congenital heart defect. The chain couples TRBV29-1 to TRBJ2-1, with 11 positions matching TRBD1. Sample: thymocytes. As DNA, the CDR3 is TGCAGCGTAAGGGACAGGGGGGCTGAGCAGTTCTTC. This encodes CSVRDRGAEQFF.